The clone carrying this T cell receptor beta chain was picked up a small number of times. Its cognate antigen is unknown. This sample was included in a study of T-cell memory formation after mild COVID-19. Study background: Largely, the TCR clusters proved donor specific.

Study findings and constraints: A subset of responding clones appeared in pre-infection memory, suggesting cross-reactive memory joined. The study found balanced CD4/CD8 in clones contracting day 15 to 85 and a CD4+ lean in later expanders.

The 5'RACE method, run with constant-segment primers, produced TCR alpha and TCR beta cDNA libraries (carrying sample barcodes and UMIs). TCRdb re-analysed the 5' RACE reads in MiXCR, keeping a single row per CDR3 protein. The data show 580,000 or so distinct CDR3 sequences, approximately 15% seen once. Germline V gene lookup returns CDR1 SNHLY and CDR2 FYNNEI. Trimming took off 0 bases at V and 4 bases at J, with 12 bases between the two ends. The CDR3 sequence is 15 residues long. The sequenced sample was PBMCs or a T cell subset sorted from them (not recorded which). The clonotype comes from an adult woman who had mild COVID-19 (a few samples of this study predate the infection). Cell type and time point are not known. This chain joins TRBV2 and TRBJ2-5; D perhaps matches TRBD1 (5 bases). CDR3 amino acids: CASSEAQGWGETQYF. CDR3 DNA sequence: TGTGCCAGCAGTGAAGCTCAGGGCTGGGGAGAGACCCAGTACTTC.